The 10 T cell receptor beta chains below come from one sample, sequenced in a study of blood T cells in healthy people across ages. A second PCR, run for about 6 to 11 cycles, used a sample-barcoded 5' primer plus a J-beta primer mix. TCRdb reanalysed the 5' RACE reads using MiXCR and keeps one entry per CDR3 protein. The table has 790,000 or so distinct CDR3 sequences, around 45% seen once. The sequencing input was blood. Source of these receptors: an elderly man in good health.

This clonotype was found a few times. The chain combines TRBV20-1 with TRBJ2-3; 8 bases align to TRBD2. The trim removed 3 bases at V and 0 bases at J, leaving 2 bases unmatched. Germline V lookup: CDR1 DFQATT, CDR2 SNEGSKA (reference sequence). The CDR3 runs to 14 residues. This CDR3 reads CSARRLASTDTQYF. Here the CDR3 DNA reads TGCAGTGCTAGGCGACTAGCGAGCACAGATACGCAGTATTTT.

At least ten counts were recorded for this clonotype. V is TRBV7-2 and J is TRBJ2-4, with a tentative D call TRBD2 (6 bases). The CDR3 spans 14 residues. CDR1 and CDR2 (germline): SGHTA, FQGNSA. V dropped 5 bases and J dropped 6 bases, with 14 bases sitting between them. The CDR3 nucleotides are TGTGCCAGCAGCCGGGGGAGCACGGTAAACATTCAGTACTTC. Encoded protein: CASSRGSTVNIQYF. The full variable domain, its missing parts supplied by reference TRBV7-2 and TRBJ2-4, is GAGVSQSPSNKVTEKGKDVELRCDPISGHTALYWYRQSLGQGLEFLIYFQGNSAPDKSGLPSDRFSAERTGGSVSTLTIQRTQQEDSAVYLCASSRGSTVNIQYFGAGTRLSVL.

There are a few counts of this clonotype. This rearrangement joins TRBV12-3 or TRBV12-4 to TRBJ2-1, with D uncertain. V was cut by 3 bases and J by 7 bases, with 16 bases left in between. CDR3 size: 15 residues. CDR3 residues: CASSLTDSAKNEQFF. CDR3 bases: TGTGCCAGCAGTTTGACTGACTCCGCAAAAAATGAGCAGTTCTTC.

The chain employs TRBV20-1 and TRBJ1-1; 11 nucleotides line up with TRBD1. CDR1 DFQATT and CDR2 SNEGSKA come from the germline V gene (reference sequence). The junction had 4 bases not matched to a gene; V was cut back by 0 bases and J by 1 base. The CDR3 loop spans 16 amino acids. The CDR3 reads CSARDRTGGANTEAFF. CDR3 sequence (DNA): TGCAGTGCTAGAGACCGGACAGGGGGCGCGAACACTGAAGCTTTCTTT.

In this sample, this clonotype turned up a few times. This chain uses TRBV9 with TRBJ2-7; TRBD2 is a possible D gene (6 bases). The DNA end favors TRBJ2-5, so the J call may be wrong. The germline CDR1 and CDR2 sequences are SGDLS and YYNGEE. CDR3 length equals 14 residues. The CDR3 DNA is TGTGCCAGCAGCGGGGCGGGATCACAAGAGACCCAGTACTTC. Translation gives CASSGAGSQETQYF.

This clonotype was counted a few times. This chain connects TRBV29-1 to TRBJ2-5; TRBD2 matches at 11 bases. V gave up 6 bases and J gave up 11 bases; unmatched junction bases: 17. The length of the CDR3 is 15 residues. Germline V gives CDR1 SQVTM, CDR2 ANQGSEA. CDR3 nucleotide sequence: TGCAGCGTCGGAGTAGCGGGAGGGAACCTTAATGAGCAGTACTTC. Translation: CSVGVAGGNLNEQYF. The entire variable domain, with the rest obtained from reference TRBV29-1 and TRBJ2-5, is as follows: SAVISQKPSRDICQRGTSLTIQCQVDSQVTMMFWYRQQPGQSLTLIATANQGSEATYESGFVIDKFPISRPNLTFSTLTVSNMSPEDSSIYLCSVGVAGGNLNEQYFGPGTRLLVL.

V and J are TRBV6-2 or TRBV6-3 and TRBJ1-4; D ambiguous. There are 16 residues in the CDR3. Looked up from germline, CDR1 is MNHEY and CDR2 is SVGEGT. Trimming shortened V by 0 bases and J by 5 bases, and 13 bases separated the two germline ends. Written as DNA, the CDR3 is TGTGCCAGCAGTTACTCGACACCGCCATCGAATGAAAAACTGTTTTTT. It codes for CASSYSTPPSNEKLFF.

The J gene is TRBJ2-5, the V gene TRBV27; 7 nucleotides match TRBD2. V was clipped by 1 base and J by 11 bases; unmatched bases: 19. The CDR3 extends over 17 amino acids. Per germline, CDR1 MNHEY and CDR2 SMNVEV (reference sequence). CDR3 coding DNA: TGTGCCAGCAGTTTATGGGCGGCGGGACTAACCTACAATGAGCAGTACTTC. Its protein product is CASSLWAAGLTYNEQYF.

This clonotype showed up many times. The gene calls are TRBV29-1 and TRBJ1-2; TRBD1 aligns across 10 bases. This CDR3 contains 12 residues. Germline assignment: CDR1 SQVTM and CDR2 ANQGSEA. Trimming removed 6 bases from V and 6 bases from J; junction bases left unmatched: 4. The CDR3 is CSVETGGHGYTF. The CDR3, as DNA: TGCAGCGTGGAGACAGGGGGCCATGGCTACACCTTC. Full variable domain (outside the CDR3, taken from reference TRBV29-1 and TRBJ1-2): SAVISQKPSRDICQRGTSLTIQCQVDSQVTMMFWYRQQPGQSLTLIATANQGSEATYESGFVIDKFPISRPNLTFSTLTVSNMSPEDSSIYLCSVETGGHGYTFGSGTRLTVV.

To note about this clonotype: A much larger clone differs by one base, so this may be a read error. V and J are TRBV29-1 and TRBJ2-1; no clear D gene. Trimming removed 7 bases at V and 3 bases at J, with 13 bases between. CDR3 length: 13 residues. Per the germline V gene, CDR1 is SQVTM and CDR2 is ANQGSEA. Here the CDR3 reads CSAGQRYYNEQFF. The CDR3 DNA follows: TGCAGCGCTGGGCAGAGATACTACAATGAGCAGTTCTTC.